The 28 T cell receptor gamma chains presented below share a single source sample, sequenced in a study of γδ T cells in repeated Plasmodium falciparum infection. TCRdb re-called clones from the multiplex PCR reads using CATT. The repertoire includes 11,000 to 15,000 gamma-chain clones, roughly 1.5% of them detected once, and 28% sits in the top ten. Flow sorting of PBMC yielded separate Vgamma9/Vdelta2+ and Vdelta2-negative gammadelta T cell populations for bulk repertoire analysis. Material: gamma-delta T cells from blood. The receptors shown here come from a pool of human donors (malaria-infected and uninfected, not separated).

Comments on this clone: The protein given by TCRdb reflects a much larger clone and differs at residue 9 from this DNA's translation, likely from a read error; the protein shown is the DNA's translation. V and J are TRGV3 and TRGJ1 or TRGJ2. TCRdb records no J gene; here it was assigned by comparing the DNA to germline. Germline V gene data show CDR1 as VTNTFY and CDR2 as YDVSTARD (reference sequence). The CDR3 is made up of 13 amino acids. V gave up 3 bases and J gave up 8 bases; unmatched junction bases: 10. The CDR3 reads CATWDGLHDKKLF. The DNA for the CDR3 is TGTGCCACCTGGGACGGACTTCATGATAAGAAACTCTTT.

This clone came up many times. The likely explanation is a read error, given a far larger clone one base away. Within the sample, other DNA sequences also encode this same CDR3. This chain uses TRGV9 with TRGJP. Matching the DNA to germline supplied the J gene, which TCRdb does not give. The CDR3 runs 16 residues. Germline assignment: CDR1 GITISATS and CDR2 ISYDGTV (reference sequence). The CDR3 DNA reads TGTGCCTTGTGGGGCAGTAAAGAGTTGGGCAAAAAGATCAAGGTATTT. The encoded protein is CALWGSKELGKKIKVF.

The chain employs TRGV9 and TRGJ1 or TRGJ2. The J gene, missing from TCRdb, was assigned here through DNA to germline matching. V shed 3 bases, J shed 5 bases, and the junction held 10 bases outside the gene matches. The CDR3 sequence is 14 residues long. CDR1 and CDR2 (germline): GITISATS, ISYDGTV (reference sequence). The DNA of the CDR3 is TGTGCCTTGTGGGAGCCCGCCTTGAATTATAAGAAACTCTTT. It encodes CALWEPALNYKKLF.

This clone was counted many times. Just one base apart from a much larger clone, this may be a read error. Here the V gene is TRGV4, but the J gene went uncalled. The CDR3 runs to 15 residues. Per germline, CDR1 EGSTGY and CDR2 YDSYTSSV. The CDR3 coding sequence is TGTGCCACCTGGGACCCCCACAGGGATTATTATAAGATACTCTTT. Translating gives CATWDPHRDYYKILF.

This clone was counted a few times. The likely explanation is a read error, given a far larger clone one base away. The sample carries other DNA sequences with the same CDR3. The V call is TRGV9, the J call TRGJ1 or TRGJ2. As TCRdb names no J gene, one was assigned here on the basis of a DNA match to germline. This CDR3 is built from 11 residues. After removal of 6 bases from V and 12 bases from J, the junction contained 11 bases not matched to a gene. Germline V gene data show CDR1 as GITISATS and CDR2 as ISYDGTV (reference sequence). The CDR3 reads CALWWLRRKLF. DNA for the CDR3: TGTGCCTTGTGGTGGCTCCGGAGGAAACTCTTT.

In its sample, this clone was seen a few times. This DNA's translation and the protein TCRdb lists, from a much larger clone, do not match at residue 8, likely due to a read error; the protein shown is translated from the DNA. There is no J gene call, but TRGV9 is given as the V gene. Per germline, CDR1 GITISATS and CDR2 ISYDGTV (reference sequence). The CDR3 length is 11 residues. The CDR3 bases are TGTGCCTTGTGGGTTTGCCCTAATAAACTCTTT. Its translation is CALWVCPNKLF.

Only a few counts were recorded for this clone. A much larger clone differs from this one at a single base, so this may be a read error. The DNA is left out, because the CDR3 cannot be placed on it with certainty; the CDR3 is given as TCRdb lists it. Here the CDR3 reads CATWDGIIRNSLAVEQHLVSQVSIGRIQHF. The V gene call is TRGV2, and the J gene call is absent. Looked up from germline, CDR1 is EGSNGY and CDR2 is YDSYNSKV. From its first to its last residue, the CDR3 has 30 amino acids.

This clone showed up many times. A far larger clone is one nucleotide away, so this likely arose from a read error. Other nucleotide sequences in the sample specify the same CDR3. The chain has TRGV9 and TRGJP. The J gene is absent in TCRdb and was assigned here via DNA matching to germline. Germline CDR1 and CDR2: GITISATS and ISYDGTV (reference sequence). The length of the CDR3 is 17 residues. The CDR3 DNA follows: TGTGCCTTGTGGGAGGTTGGTGGAGAGTTAGGCAAAAAAATCAAGGTATTT. This encodes CALWEVGGELGKKIKVF.

Points on this clone: The TCRdb protein, from a much larger clone, departs from this DNA's translation at residue 6, likely by read error; the protein shown derives from the DNA. The chain carries TRGV2 and TRGJ1 or TRGJ2. V lost 3 bases and J lost 0; bases outside the gene matches: 8. The CDR3 totals 15 residues. CDR1 and CDR2 from the germline V gene are EGSNGY and YDSYNSKV. The chain's CDR3 is CATWDCVLNYYKKLF. The CDR3 nucleotides are TGTGCCACCTGGGACTGTGTTCTGAATTATTATAAGAAACTCTTT.

As to this clone: The protein recorded in TCRdb matches a much larger clone and deviates from this DNA's translation at residue 9, suggesting a read error; the protein here is obtained by translating the DNA. V usage is TRGV3 and J usage is TRGJ1 or TRGJ2. No J gene is reported in TCRdb; it was inferred here by comparing the DNA with germline. Germline assignment: CDR1 VTNTFY and CDR2 YDVSTARD (reference sequence). The CDR3 consists of 13 residues. V lost 0 bases to trimming and J lost 8 bases; unmatched junction nucleotides: 7. This CDR3 is CATWDRLDHKKLF. CDR3 DNA sequence: TGTGCCACCTGGGACAGGCTGGATCATAAGAAACTCTTT.

Concerning this clone: No DNA is shown, since the ends of the CDR3 on it are uncertain; the CDR3 is the one TCRdb lists. Here the V gene is TRGV9, but the J gene went uncalled. The V gene's germline CDR1 is GITISATS and CDR2 ISYDGTV (reference sequence). The length of the CDR3 is 27 amino acids, counting both ends. CDR3 amino acids: CACGKGNSLAVEQHWLSQVSIGRIQHF.

This clone showed up many times. TCRdb's listed protein matches a much larger clone and diverges from this DNA's translation at residue 5, likely through a read error; the protein shown comes from the DNA. The V and J genes are TRGV9 and TRGJP. No J segment appears in TCRdb, so it was assigned here by matching the sequence to germline. The CDR3 contains 16 residues. Germline V gene data show CDR1 as GITISATS and CDR2 as ISYDGTV (reference sequence). The junction had 6 bases not matched to a gene; V was cut back by 6 bases and J by 4 bases. CDR3 coding DNA: TGTGCCTTGTGGAACCTTCAAGAGTTGGGCAAAAAAATCAAGGTATTT. Translation gives CALWNLQELGKKIKVF.

This clone appeared a few times. A far bigger clonotype differs at one base, so this is likely a read error. Other DNA variants within this sample encode the same CDR3. The J gene went uncalled, whereas the V gene is TRGV5. The germline gives CDR1 VINAFY, CDR2 YDVSNSKD. CDR3 length: 17 amino acids. The CDR3 DNA reads as TGTGCCACCTGGGACAGGTCGGGGGGGTTGGGCAAAAAAATCAAGGTGTTT. Translating gives CATWDRSGGLGKKIKVF.

Notes on this clone: Since a far larger clone is one base different, this is likely a read error. This chain uses TRGV4 with TRGJ1 or TRGJ2. Germline-derived CDR1 and CDR2 are EGSTGY and YDSYTSSV. CDR3 length equals 16 residues. Written as DNA, the CDR3 is TGTGCCACCCAGGGTGGGCGAAATTCGAATTATTATAAGAAGCTCTTT. This gives the protein CATQGGRNSNYYKKLF.

This clone came up many times. The J gene is TRGJP, the V gene TRGV9. No J gene is reported in TCRdb; it was inferred here by comparing the DNA with germline. J was trimmed by 8 bases and V by 0 bases; bases with no gene match: 10. The V gene's germline CDR1 is GITISATS and CDR2 ISYDGTV (reference sequence). The CDR3 contains 18 residues. CDR3 protein: CALWEVLVGKLGKKIKVF. The CDR3 coding sequence is TGTGCCTTGTGGGAGGTGCTAGTAGGGAAGTTGGGCAAAAAAATCAAGGTATTT.

This clone was found many times. This likely traces to a read error, being one base from a far larger clone. Other DNA sequences in this specimen translate into the identical CDR3. This chain joins TRGV9 and TRGJ1 or TRGJ2. TCRdb supplies no J gene; here it was assigned by aligning the nucleotide sequence to germline. V trimming: 1 base; J trimming: 5 bases; junction bases outside the gene matches: 11. Germline values: CDR1 GITISATS, CDR2 ISYDGTV (reference sequence). The CDR3 runs to 15 residues. The CDR3 nucleotides are TGTGCCTTGTGGGAGGTAGGATTACTGGATTATAAGAAACTCTTT. This translates into CALWEVGLLDYKKLF.

This clone was detected a few times. A read error is likely here: a far larger clone is one base away. V gene TRGV8 combines with J gene TRGJ1 or TRGJ2. Germline lookup yields CDR1 VENAVY and CDR2 YDSYNSRV. This CDR3 contains 12 residues. The CDR3 spells CATWVRRYKKLF. The CDR3 DNA follows: TGCGCCACCTGGGTGCGTCGATATAAGAAACTCTTT.

Concerning this clone itself: This DNA translates differently at residue 7 from the TCRdb protein, which is that of a much larger clone; a read error is likely, and the protein shown is the DNA's own translation. The chain carries TRGV4 and TRGJ1 or TRGJ2. TCRdb records no J gene; here it was assigned by comparing the DNA to germline. Unmatched junction bases numbered 8, after V lost 0 bases and J lost 9 bases. The germline V gene encodes CDR1 EGSTGY and CDR2 YDSYTSSV. The CDR3 extends over 13 amino acids. DNA for the CDR3: TGTGCCACCTGGGATGGGTATTACTGTAAGAAACTCTTT. It specifies CATWDGYYCKKLF.

This clone has more than one count but fewer than ten. A single base is all that separates this from a far larger clone, so a read error is likely. The same CDR3 is also encoded by other DNA sequences in this sample. CDR3 sequence reads: CALWEVPIRKKLF. The CDR3, as DNA: TGTGCCTTGTGGGAGGTGCCTATAAGAAAGAAACTCTTT. V gene TRGV9 combines with J gene TRGJ1 or TRGJ2. No J gene is reported in TCRdb; it was inferred here by comparing the DNA with germline. Trimming took 0 bases from V and 10 from J; bases not matched to a gene: 9. Germline CDR1 GITISATS, CDR2 ISYDGTV (reference sequence). The CDR3 extends over 13 amino acids.

Note on this clone: The protein that TCRdb holds for this DNA derives from a much larger clone and differs from the translated DNA at residue 13, which likely indicates a read error; the protein shown here is translated from the DNA. There is no J gene call, but TRGV4 is given as the V gene. Germline assignment: CDR1 EGSTGY and CDR2 YDSYTSSV. CDR3 size: 15 residues. DNA for the CDR3: TGTGCCACCTGGGCCCAGTGGCCCACTGGTTGGTTCAGGATATTT. Its translation is CATWAQWPTGWFRIF.

This clone was counted between two and nine times. This probably arose from a read error, given a far larger clone one base away. Other DNA sequences in this specimen translate into the identical CDR3. This rearrangement joins TRGV9 to TRGJP1. The J gene comes from matching the DNA to germline here; TCRdb lacks it. The CDR3 sequence is 18 residues long. Germline trimming cut 1 base from V and 6 bases from J; bases unmatched to any gene: 17. Germline CDR1 reads GITISATS; CDR2 reads ISYDGTV (reference sequence). CDR3 sequence: CALWEVKTLFSSGWFKIF. The DNA for the CDR3 is TGTGCCTTGTGGGAGGTAAAAACTCTTTTTTCCTCTGGTTGGTTCAAGATATTT.

This clone was observed a handful of times. This probably arose from a read error, given a far larger clone one base away. The sample contains more than one DNA sequence encoding this CDR3. The gene calls are TRGV9 and TRGJ1 or TRGJ2. The J gene was not available in TCRdb and was assigned here by matching the DNA to germline segments. The CDR3 is 11 amino acids. Germline CDR1 reads GITISATS; CDR2 reads ISYDGTV (reference sequence). The CDR3 sequence: CALWVSYKKLF. The CDR3 DNA reads as TGTGCCTTATGGGTATCTTATAAGAAACTCTTT.

The sample holds many counts of this clone. A read error is likely here: a far larger clone is one base away. The sample contains more than one DNA sequence encoding this CDR3. The V call is TRGV9, the J call TRGJ1 or TRGJ2. Germline V gene sequence: CDR1 GITISATS, CDR2 ISYDGTV (reference sequence). This CDR3 comprises 13 residues. This chain's CDR3 is CALWDADYYKKLF. CDR3 coding DNA: TGTGCCTTGTGGGACGCGGATTATTACAAGAAACTCTTT.

Ten or more counts support this clone. This likely reflects a read error, since a far larger clone is one base away. The same CDR3 can be traced to other DNA sequences in this sample. The rearrangement uses TRGV4 and TRGJ1 or TRGJ2. With 6 bases clipped from V and 8 bases from J, the junction kept 7 bases outside the gene matches. The CDR3 is 11 residues long. Germline loops: CDR1 EGSTGY, CDR2 YDSYTSSV. The CDR3 sequence: CATWTSDKKLF. CDR3 nucleotide sequence: TGTGCCACCTGGACTTCAGATAAGAAACTCTTT.

About this clone itself: This sequence is one base from a far larger clone and is likely a read error. Other DNA sequences in this specimen translate into the identical CDR3. The rearrangement links TRGV9 to TRGJ1 or TRGJ2. The J gene is absent in TCRdb and was assigned here via DNA matching to germline. The germline gives CDR1 GITISATS, CDR2 ISYDGTV (reference sequence). The CDR3 is 12 residues long. The chain's CDR3 is CALWEVRDKKLF. The CDR3 DNA sequence: TGTGCCCTGTGGGAGGTTAGGGATAAGAAACTCTTT.

This clone has a count of ten or more. This DNA's translation differs at residue 9 from TCRdb's protein, which comes from a much larger clone; a read error is likely, and the protein shown is translated from the DNA. This sequence joins TRGV9 and TRGJ1 or TRGJ2. V was pared by 2 bases and J by 2 bases, with 12 bases of the junction left unmatched. The CDR3 runs to 16 residues. In germline, CDR1 is GITISATS, CDR2 ISYDGTV (reference sequence). This CDR3 is CALWEARKLYYYKKLF. The CDR3 DNA is TGTGCCTTGTGGGAGGCCCGGAAGCTCTATTATTATAAGAAACTCTTT.

This clone was seen repeatedly, ten times or more. The protein given by TCRdb reflects a much larger clone and differs at residue 5 from this DNA's translation, likely from a read error; the protein shown is the DNA's translation. The chain uses TRGV9 and TRGJP. Germline matching of the DNA provided the J gene here, since TCRdb leaves it blank. There are 16 residues in the CDR3. V shed 5 bases and J 7 bases; nucleotides not matched to a gene: 8. Germline-derived CDR1 and CDR2 are GITISATS and ISYDGTV (reference sequence). Written as DNA, the CDR3 is TGTGCCTTGTGGGGGGTTACGGAGTTGGGCAAAAAAATCAAGGTATTT. Its protein is CALWGVTELGKKIKVF.

At least ten counts were recorded for this clone. Since a far larger clone is one base different, this is likely a read error. The sample contains more than one DNA sequence encoding this CDR3. The chain carries TRGV9 and TRGJP. TCRdb does not report a J gene; here it was assigned by matching the DNA to germline references. This CDR3 contains 16 residues. Germline-derived CDR1 and CDR2 are GITISATS and ISYDGTV (reference sequence). Here the CDR3 DNA reads TGTGCCCTGTGGGAGGGACAAGAGTTGGGCAAAAAAATCAAGGTATTT. This encodes CALWEGQELGKKIKVF.